Described below is a single T cell receptor beta chain sequence and its context. The CDR3 runs 15 residues. Between the trimmed V and J ends, which lost 5 bases and 6 bases, there was a span of 19 bases. Germline V CDR1 and CDR2: MNHEY, SVGAGI. The data belong to a study of somatic mutations in cytotoxic T cells in rheumatoid arthritis. Sequencing was performed with immunoSEQ multiplex PCR; in TCRdb, only in-frame clones are kept and a portion is missing. Of about 20,000 clones listed, less than 90% are singletons. The chain employs TRBV6-5 and TRBJ1-1; maybe TRBD1 (5 bases). This receptor was obtained from a man aged 40-55 years in good health. Sample: CD8+ T cells sorted from blood. CDR3: CASSPSRQRLSEAFF. Written as DNA, the CDR3 is TGTGCCAGCAGTCCGAGTAGACAGAGGTTATCTGAAGCTTTCTTT.